This TCR beta chain was sequenced for a study of T cell repertoires in cytomegalovirus infection. On the study more broadly: HLA-C-restricted CMV epitopes, recently identified, and well-studied HLA-B-restricted ones were used by the study. TCR beta signatures that were public indicated CMV infection and matching HLA type.

Worth noting for this clonotype: Its target is unknown.

V gave up 0 bases and J gave up 1 base, with 3 bases separating them. Germline assignment: CDR1 MNHEY and CDR2 SVGEGT. CDR3 length: 13 residues. From the reads, TCRdb called clonotypes with MiXCR, one entry per CDR3 protein. The sample holds a few hundred thousand distinct CDR3 sequences, around two fifths seen once. Broader study findings: What dominated the ex vivo response were HLA-C-restricted CMV-specific TCR beta clonotypes. Cumulative public TCR beta family frequency identified carriers of CMV plus the relevant HLA.

This material consisted of cultured PBMCs, taken from culture after CMV antigen stimulation. The TCR originated in a human donor in good health (CMV status not recorded). Some clones in this sample may be carry-over from other donors' samples. V gene TRBV6-2 or TRBV6-3 combines with J gene TRBJ2-5; no firm D call. Here the CDR3 DNA reads TGTGCCAGCAGTTACTCATTCCAAGAGACCCAGTACTTC. Translated: CASSYSFQETQYF.